A selection of T cell receptor beta chains follows, all from one sample in a study of blood T cells in healthy people across ages. TCRdb passed the 5' RACE reads through MiXCR, listing each CDR3 protein once. The data contain about 670,000 distinct CDR3 sequences, 40% to 50% of them seen just once; the ten biggest clones take up about 30%. Sample: blood. The receptors here all came from an elderly man in good health. Each CDR3 is given with its conserved first and last residue. The D gene is left open where the match is weak. Part of the rows lack a size; the others show once, few, many or a class for expanded clones.

>TRBJ2-5|15|TRBV7-6|TRBD2|few
CASSRSGRAGETQYF
TGTGCCAGCAGCAGAAGCGGGAGGGCCGGAGAGACCCAGTACTTC
>TRBJ1-4|18|TRBV7-8|-|-
CASSLEIARRATNEKLFF
TGTGCCAGCAGCTTAGAAATAGCGAGACGAGCAACTAATGAAAAACTGTTTTTT
>TRBJ2-5|14|TRBV30|-|-
CAWSLPGAGRKQYF
TGTGCCTGGAGTCTCCCCGGCGCGGGGAGGAAGCAGTACTTC
>TRBJ2-1|16|TRBV28|TRBD2|-
CASNPPLAGGDNEQFF
TGTGCCAGCAACCCCCCCTTAGCGGGAGGCGACAATGAGCAGTTCTTC
>TRBJ2-7|17|TRBV11-2|TRBD2|many
CASSLDKTSGRTHEQYF
TGTGCCAGCAGCTTAGATAAGACTAGCGGGAGGACTCACGAGCAGTACTTC
>TRBJ1-5|16|TRBV7-2|-|-
CASSLGRGEGSQPQHF
TGTGCCAGCAGCTTAGGTAGGGGGGAGGGTAGTCAGCCCCAGCATTTT
>TRBJ2-3|18|TRBV29-1|TRBD2|few
CSVARLAGNPTGTDTQYF
TGCAGCGTTGCCCGCCTAGCGGGGAATCCCACAGGGACAGATACGCAGTATTTT
>TRBJ1-2|13|TRBV4-2|-|few
CASSPVGGNSYTF
TGTGCCAGCAGCCCCGTGGGGGGTAACAGCTACACCTTC
>TRBJ2-5|15|TRBV7-9|-|many
CASTTTEDPLGTQYF
TGTGCCAGCACCACCACCGAGGACCCCCTGGGGACCCAGTACTTC
>TRBJ2-5|12|TRBV6-2/TRBV6-3|-|-
CASSQSWYEQYF
TGTGCCAGCAGCCAAAGTTGGTATGAGCAGTACTTC
>TRBJ1-5|15|TRBV6-2/TRBV6-3|-|-
CASSYGHQNNQPQHF
TGTGCCAGCAGTTACGGACACCAAAACAATCAGCCCCAGCATTTT